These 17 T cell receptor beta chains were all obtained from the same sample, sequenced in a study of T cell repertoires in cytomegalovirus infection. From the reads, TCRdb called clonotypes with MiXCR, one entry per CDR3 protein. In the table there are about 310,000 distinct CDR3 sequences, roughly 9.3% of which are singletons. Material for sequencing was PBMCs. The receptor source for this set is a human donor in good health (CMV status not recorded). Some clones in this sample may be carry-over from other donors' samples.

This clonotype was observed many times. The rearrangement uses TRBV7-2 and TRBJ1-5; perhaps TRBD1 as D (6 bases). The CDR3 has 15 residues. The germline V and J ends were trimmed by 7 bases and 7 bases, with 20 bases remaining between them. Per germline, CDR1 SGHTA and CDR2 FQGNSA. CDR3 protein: CASTQGVGAGQPQHF. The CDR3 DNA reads TGTGCCAGCACCCAAGGCGTGGGGGCTGGACAGCCCCAGCATTTT.

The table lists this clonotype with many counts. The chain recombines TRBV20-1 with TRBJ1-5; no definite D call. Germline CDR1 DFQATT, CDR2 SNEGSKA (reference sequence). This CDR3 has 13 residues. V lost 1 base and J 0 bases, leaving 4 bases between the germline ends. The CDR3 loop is CSARVGSNQPQHF. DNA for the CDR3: TGCAGTGCTAGAGTGGGTAGCAATCAGCCCCAGCATTTT.

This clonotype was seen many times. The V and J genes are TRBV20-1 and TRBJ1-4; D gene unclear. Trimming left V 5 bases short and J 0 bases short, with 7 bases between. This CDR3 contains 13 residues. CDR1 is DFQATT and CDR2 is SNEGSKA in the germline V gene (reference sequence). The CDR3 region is CSAAGATNEKLFF. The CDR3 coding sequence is TGCAGTGCTGCCGGTGCAACTAATGAAAAACTGTTTTTT.

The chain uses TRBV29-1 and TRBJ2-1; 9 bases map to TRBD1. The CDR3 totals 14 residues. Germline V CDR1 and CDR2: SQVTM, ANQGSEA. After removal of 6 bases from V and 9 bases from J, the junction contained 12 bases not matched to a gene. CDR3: CSVLRTGQGLEQFF. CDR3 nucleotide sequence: TGCAGCGTACTTCGGACGGGACAGGGTCTTGAGCAGTTCTTC.

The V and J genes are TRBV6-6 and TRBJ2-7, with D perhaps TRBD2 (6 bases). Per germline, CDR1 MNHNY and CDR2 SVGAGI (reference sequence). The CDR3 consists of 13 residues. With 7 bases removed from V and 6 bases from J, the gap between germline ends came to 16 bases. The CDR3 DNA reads TGTGCCAGCAACCGAAGGAGGGATGGCGAGCAGTACGTC. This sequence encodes CASNRRRDGEQYV.

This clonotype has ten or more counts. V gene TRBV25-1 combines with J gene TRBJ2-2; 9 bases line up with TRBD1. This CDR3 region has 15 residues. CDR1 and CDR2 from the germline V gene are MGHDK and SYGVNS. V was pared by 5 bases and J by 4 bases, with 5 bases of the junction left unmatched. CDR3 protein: CASSRGQGITGELFF. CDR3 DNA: TGTGCCAGCAGTCGCGGACAGGGGATCACCGGGGAGCTGTTTTTT. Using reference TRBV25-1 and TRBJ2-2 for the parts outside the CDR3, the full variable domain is EADIYQTPRYLVIGTGKKITLECSQTMGHDKMYWYQQDPGMELHLIHYSYGVNSTEKGDLSSESTVSRIRTEHFPLTLESARPSHTSQYLCASSRGQGITGELFFGEGSRLTVL.

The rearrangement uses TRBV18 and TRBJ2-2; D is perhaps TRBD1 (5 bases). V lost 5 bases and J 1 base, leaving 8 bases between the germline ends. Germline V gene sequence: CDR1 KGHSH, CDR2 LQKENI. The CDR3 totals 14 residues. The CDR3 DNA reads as TGTGCCAGCTCATCGACAGAGAACACCGGGGAGCTGTTTTTT. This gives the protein CASSSTENTGELFF.

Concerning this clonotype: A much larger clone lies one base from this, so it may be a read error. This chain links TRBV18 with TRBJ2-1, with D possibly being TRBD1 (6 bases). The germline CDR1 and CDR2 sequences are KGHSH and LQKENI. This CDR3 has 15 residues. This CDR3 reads CTSSPQGTIYNEQFF. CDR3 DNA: TGTACCAGCTCACCACAGGGCACTATCTACAATGAGCAGTTCTTC.

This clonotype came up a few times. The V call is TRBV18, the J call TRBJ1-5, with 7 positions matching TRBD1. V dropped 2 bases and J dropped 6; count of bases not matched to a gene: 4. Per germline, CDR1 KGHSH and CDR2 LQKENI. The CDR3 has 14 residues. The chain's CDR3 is CASSPDRATQPQHF. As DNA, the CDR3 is TGTGCCAGCTCACCAGACAGGGCCACTCAGCCCCAGCATTTT.

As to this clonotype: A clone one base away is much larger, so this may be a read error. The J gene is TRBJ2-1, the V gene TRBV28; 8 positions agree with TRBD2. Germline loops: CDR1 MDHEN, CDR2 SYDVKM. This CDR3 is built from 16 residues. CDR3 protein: CAGSSGRSGGPNEQFF. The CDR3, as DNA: TGTGCCGGCAGTTCGGGTCGCTCGGGGGGGCCGAATGAGCAGTTCTTC.

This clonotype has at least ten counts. CDR3 residues: CASSLGGHVGEQFF. The CDR3 coding sequence is TGTGCCAGCAGCTTAGGAGGCCATGTGGGTGAGCAGTTCTTC. This chain joins TRBV7-9 and TRBJ2-1; no clear D gene. Germline lookup yields CDR1 SEHNR and CDR2 FQNEAQ (reference sequence). V lost 1 base and J 9 bases, leaving 13 bases between the germline ends. This CDR3 region has 14 residues.

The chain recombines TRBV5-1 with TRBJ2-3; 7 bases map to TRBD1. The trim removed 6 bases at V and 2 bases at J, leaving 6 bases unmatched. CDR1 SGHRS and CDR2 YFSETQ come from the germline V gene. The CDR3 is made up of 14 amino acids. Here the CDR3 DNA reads TGCGCCAGCAACCCAGGGGGAGTCACAGATACGCAGTATTTT. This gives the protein CASNPGGVTDTQYF.

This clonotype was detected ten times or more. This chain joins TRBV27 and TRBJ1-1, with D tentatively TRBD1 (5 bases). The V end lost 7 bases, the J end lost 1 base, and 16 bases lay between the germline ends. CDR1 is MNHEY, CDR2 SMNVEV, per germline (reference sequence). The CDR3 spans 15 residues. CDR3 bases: TGTGCCAGCACTCAGTGGGGGAGGGGGAACACTGAAGCTTTCTTT. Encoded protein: CASTQWGRGNTEAFF.

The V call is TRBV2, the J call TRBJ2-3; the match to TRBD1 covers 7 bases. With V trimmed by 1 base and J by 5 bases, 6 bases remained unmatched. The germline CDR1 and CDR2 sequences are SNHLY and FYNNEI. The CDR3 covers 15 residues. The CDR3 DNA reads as TGTGCCAGCAGTGAAGACAGGGGCGGGTTAGATACGCAGTATTTT. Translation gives CASSEDRGGLDTQYF.

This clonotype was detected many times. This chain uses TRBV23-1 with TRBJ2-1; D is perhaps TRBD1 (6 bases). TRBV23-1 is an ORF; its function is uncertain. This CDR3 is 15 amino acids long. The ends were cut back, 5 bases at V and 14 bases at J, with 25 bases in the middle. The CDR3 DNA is TGCGCCAGCAGTATTGGGACACCCCTGACCCTAGGGGAGTTCTTC. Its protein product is CASSIGTPLTLGEFF.

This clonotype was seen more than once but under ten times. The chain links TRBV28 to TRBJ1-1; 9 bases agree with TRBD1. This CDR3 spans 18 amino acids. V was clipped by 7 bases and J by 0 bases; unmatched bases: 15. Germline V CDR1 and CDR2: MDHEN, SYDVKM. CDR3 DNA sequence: TGTGCCAGCACCCTTTCCGTCGCCGGGACAGGGTTGAACACTGAAGCTTTCTTT. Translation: CASTLSVAGTGLNTEAFF.

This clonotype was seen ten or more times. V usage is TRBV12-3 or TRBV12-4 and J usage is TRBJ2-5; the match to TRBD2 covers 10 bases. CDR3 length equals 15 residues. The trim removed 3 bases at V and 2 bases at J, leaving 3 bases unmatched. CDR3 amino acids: CASSFELAGQETQYF. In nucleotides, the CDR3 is TGTGCCAGCAGTTTCGAACTAGCGGGGCAAGAGACCCAGTACTTC.